The 16 T cell receptor beta chains given below trace back to one sample, sequenced in a study of immune heterogeneity within non-small cell lung tumors. TCR beta CDR3 amplification used multiplex PCR with 32 V and 13 J primers. TCRdb independently ran MiXCR on the multiplex PCR reads; one entry per CDR3 protein. The sample contains around 16,000 distinct CDR3 sequences, over 25% of which appear only once. Template came from bulk tumor genomic DNA, at about 650 ng per sample. Several biopsies per primary tumor were taken during surgery, spaced as far apart as possible. Curative surgery was undertaken by patients, who had untreated, newly diagnosed non-small cell lung cancer. Sequencing was performed on lung tumor tissue. These receptors came from a man aged 35 to 55 with non-small cell lung cancer.

A word on this clonotype: One base away lies a much larger clone, so this may be a sequencing read error. V usage is TRBV3-1 and J usage is TRBJ2-7, with 9 bases lining up with TRBD1. Losses at the gene ends were 7 bases for V and 4 bases for J; bases not matched to a gene: 14. The germline V gene has CDR1 LGHDT and CDR2 YNNKEL (reference sequence). CDR3 length: 16 residues. The CDR3 spells CASIPRTGVKPYEQYF. CDR3 DNA sequence: TGTGCCAGCATCCCCCGGACAGGGGTGAAGCCGTACGAGCAGTACTTC.

This clonotype occurred a few times. The chain carries TRBV12-3 or TRBV12-4 and TRBJ2-1; 10 bases align to TRBD2. The CDR3 consists of 17 residues. The V segment lost 3 bases and the J segment 4 bases; nucleotides outside the gene matches: 9. DNA of the CDR3: TGTGCCAGCAGTTTCGTTCCGAGCGGGAGGGCGTACAATGAGCAGTTCTTC. Protein product: CASSFVPSGRAYNEQFF.

As concerns this clonotype: A read error may be the cause here, since a much bigger clone is one base away. This chain joins TRBV5-1 and TRBJ2-1; 9 nucleotides match TRBD1. The CDR3 runs to 16 residues. Germline lookup yields CDR1 SGHRS and CDR2 YFSETQ. The CDR3 region has the DNA TGCGCCAGCAACCGAGACGGGACAGGGACCTACAATGAGCGGTTCTTC. Amino acid sequence: CASNRDGTGTYNERFF. The full variable domain, in which reference TRBV5-1 and TRBJ2-1 provide the parts outside the CDR3, is KAGVTQTPRYLIKTRGQQVTLSCSPISGHRSVSWYQQTPGQGLQFLFEYFSETQRNKGNFPGRFSGRQFSNSRSEMNVSTLELGDSALYLCASNRDGTGTYNERFFGPGTRLTVL.

By share, this clonotype counts as medium-sized (0.01 to 0.1%). The CDR3: CATSRQGSGYNEQFF. CDR3 coding DNA: TGTGCCACCAGCAGACAGGGAAGCGGATACAATGAGCAGTTCTTC. The chain joins TRBV24-1 to TRBJ2-1; 7 bases map to TRBD1. The ends lost 7 bases at V and 4 bases at J; junction bases unmatched: 9. The CDR3 spans 15 residues. Germline V gives CDR1 KGHDR, CDR2 SFDVKD.

This rearrangement joins TRBV4-3 to TRBJ2-1, with 9 nucleotides matching TRBD2. There are 15 residues in the CDR3. V lost 4 bases, J lost 3 bases, and 4 bases stayed unmatched. CDR1 is LGHNA and CDR2 is YSLEER in the germline V gene. The CDR3, as DNA: TGCGCCAGCAGCCTTCGACTAGCGGACTACAATGAGCAGTTCTTC. Protein: CASSLRLADYNEQFF.

Turning to this clonotype: A single base separates this from a much larger clone, so it may be a read error. The chain joins TRBV7-9 to TRBJ2-1; D possibly corresponds to TRBD2 (6 bases). The CDR3 contains 19 residues. CDR1 and CDR2 (germline): SEHNR, FQNEAQ (reference sequence). V lost 5 bases to trimming and J lost 5 bases, with 28 bases between them. The CDR3 DNA is TGTGCCAGCAGCATACACCCCGACATCAGGGACTTTACTGACAATGAGCAGTTCTTC. Residues: CASSIHPDIRDFTDNEQFF.

As concerns this clonotype: A much larger clonotype is one base distant, so this may be a read error. The rearrangement uses TRBV11-2 and TRBJ1-3, with no clear D. Germline V gives CDR1 SGHAT, CDR2 FQNNGV. The CDR3 has 14 amino acids. CDR3 DNA sequence: TGTACCAGCAGCTTGACGTACTCTGGAAACACCATATATTTT. Amino acids: CTSSLTYSGNTIYF.

This clonotype was counted many times. This chain uses TRBV12-3 or TRBV12-4 with TRBJ2-1; D gene ambiguous. The CDR3 loop spans 14 amino acids. Trimming took off 5 bases at V and 1 base at J, with 9 bases between the two ends. In DNA form, the CDR3 reads TGTGCCAGCAGTAGCACGGTTTCCTACAATGAGCAGTTCTTC. Its translation is CASSSTVSYNEQFF.

This clonotype was observed many times. The chain couples TRBV20-1 to TRBJ2-7; D ambiguous. Germline CDR1 is DFQATT and CDR2 is SNEGSKA (reference sequence). V gave up 1 base and J gave up 1 base, with 8 bases separating them. The CDR3 is 13 amino acids. The CDR3 sequence: CSARVKGSYEQYF. DNA for the CDR3: TGCAGTGCTAGAGTTAAAGGGTCCTACGAGCAGTACTTC.

This clonotype appeared many times. The J gene is TRBJ2-7, the V gene TRBV7-9; a possible D gene is TRBD2 (6 bases). Germline CDR1 and CDR2: SEHNR and FQNEAQ (reference sequence). V lost 2 bases, J lost 6 bases, and 14 bases lay in between. The CDR3 spans 14 residues. As DNA, the CDR3 is TGTGCCAGCAGCTTAACAGGAGGGTGGGTCGAGCAGTACTTC. It yields the protein CASSLTGGWVEQYF.

Turning to this clonotype: This may stem from a read error, because a much larger clone lies one nucleotide away. This CDR3 fails to terminate in the conserved phenylalanine or tryptophan, so it likely reflects a read error. This chain links TRBV5-1 with TRBJ1-2, with 10 bases lining up with TRBD1. The V and J ends lost 4 bases and 8 bases, in that order; junction bases with no gene match: 5. Germline CDR1 is SGHRS and CDR2 is YFSETQ. The CDR3 has 13 residues. For the CDR3, the DNA is TGCGCCAGCAGCGGGACAGGGGAGGGAGGCTACACCTTA. Translation gives CASSGTGEGGYTL.

This clonotype is classed as medium-sized (0.01 to 0.1%). The rearrangement uses TRBV7-3 and TRBJ1-6; weak D call: TRBD1 (5 bases). The V and J ends lost 4 bases and 8 bases respectively, with 9 bases between them. The germline V gene has CDR1 SGHTA and CDR2 FQGTGA. There are 13 residues in the CDR3. The DNA of the CDR3 is TGTGCCAGCAGCTCAGACAGTGATTCACCCCTCCACTTT. Translation gives CASSSDSDSPLHF. The entire variable domain, with the rest obtained from reference TRBV7-3 and TRBJ1-6, is as follows: GAGVSQTPSNKVTEKGKYVELRCDPISGHTALYWYRQSLGQGPEFLIYFQGTGAADDSGLPNDRFFAVRPEGSVSTLKIQRTERGDSAVYLCASSSDSDSPLHFGNGTRLTVT.

This chain links TRBV14 with TRBJ1-1; no firm D call. The CDR3 contains 15 residues. Germline loops: CDR1 SGHDN, CDR2 FVKESK. The V end was cut by 1 base, the J end by 4 bases, with 13 bases between. The CDR3 here is CASSQAQAGGTEAFF. CDR3 nucleotide sequence: TGTGCCAGCAGCCAAGCTCAGGCGGGCGGCACTGAAGCTTTCTTT.

This clonotype has a handful of counts. This chain connects TRBV20-1 to TRBJ2-4; 10 bases are shared with TRBD2. The CDR3 is made up of 13 amino acids. Trimming at V came to 6 bases and at J to 5 bases, leaving 4 bases not matched to a gene. Germline V lookup: CDR1 DFQATT, CDR2 SNEGSKA (reference sequence). CDR3 residues: CSALLAGQNIQYF. CDR3 DNA: TGCAGTGCCCTACTAGCGGGGCAAAACATTCAGTACTTC.

About this clonotype itself: This may be a read error, as it is one base from a much larger clone. The chain is built from TRBV7-9 and TRBJ2-7; tentatively, D is TRBD1 or TRBD2 (5 bases each). The V end was cut by 10 bases, the J end by 0 bases, with 13 bases between. The CDR3 has 13 residues. Per germline, CDR1 SEHNR and CDR2 FQNEAQ (reference sequence). CDR3 sequence reads: CAIRLGGSYEQYF. The CDR3 DNA follows: TGTGCCATCAGACTTGGGGGCTCCTACGAGCAGTACTTC.

In this sample, this clonotype turned up a few times. The gene calls are TRBV9 and TRBJ2-3, with D unresolved. This CDR3 contains 13 residues. V shed 4 bases and J shed 5 bases, with 11 bases lying between them. The germline V gene has CDR1 SGDLS and CDR2 YYNGEE. For the CDR3, the DNA is TGTGCCAGCAGCCTAAACTGGGGAGATACGCAGTATTTT. It is translated as CASSLNWGDTQYF. Together with reference TRBV9 and TRBJ2-3, the CDR3 gives the full variable domain: DSGVTQTPKHLITATGQRVTLRCSPRSGDLSVYWYQQSLDQGLQFLIQYYNGEERAKGNILERFSAQQFPDLHSELNLSSLELGDSALYFCASSLNWGDTQYFGPGTRLTVL.